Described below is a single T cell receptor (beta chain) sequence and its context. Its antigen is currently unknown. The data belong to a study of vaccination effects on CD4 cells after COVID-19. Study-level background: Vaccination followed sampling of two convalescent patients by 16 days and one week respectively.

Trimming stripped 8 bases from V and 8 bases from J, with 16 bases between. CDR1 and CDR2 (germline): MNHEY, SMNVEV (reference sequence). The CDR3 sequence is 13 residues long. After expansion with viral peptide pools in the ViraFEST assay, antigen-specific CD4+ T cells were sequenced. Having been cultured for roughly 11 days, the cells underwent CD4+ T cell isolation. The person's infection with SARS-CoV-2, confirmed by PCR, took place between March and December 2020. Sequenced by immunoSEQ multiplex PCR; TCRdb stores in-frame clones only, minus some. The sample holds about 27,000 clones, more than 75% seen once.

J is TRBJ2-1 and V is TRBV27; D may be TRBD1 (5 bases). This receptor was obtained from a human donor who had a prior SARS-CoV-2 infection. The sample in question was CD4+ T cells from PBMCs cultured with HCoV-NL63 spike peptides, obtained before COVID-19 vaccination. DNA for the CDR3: TGTGCCAGCCAACAGGAATGGGGCCATGAGCAGTTCTTC. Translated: CASQQEWGHEQFF.